This T cell receptor beta chain was identified in a study of T cells in Graves' hyperthyroidism and ophthalmopathy. RNA transcripts were the template for amplifying TCR beta CDR3 regions. A set of HTBI primers served as the primers for a first-round RT-PCR of the TCR CDR3. MiXCR, run by TCRdb on the multiplex PCR reads, gives a single entry per CDR3 protein. The sample lists 550,000 to 700,000 distinct CDR3 sequences, approximately 44% seen once, with roughly 19% in the top ten. Study-wide points: The model foresaw ophthalmopathy a median around 6.8 months prior to onset. Most thyroid clonotypes that were expanded above 0.001 also turned up in blood.

Exclusion criteria comprised uncontrolled infection, other autoimmune disease, pregnancy or lactation. With regard to this clonotype: Its cognate antigen is unknown. A read error may produce the germline difference seen at one junction end.

This CDR3 is built from 14 residues. This chain uses TRBV12-3 or TRBV12-4 with TRBJ1-1, with D perhaps TRBD1 (5 bases). The receptor was isolated from an adult woman with Graves' disease, either hyperthyroidism or ophthalmopathy (not recorded which). Sample: peripheral blood or thyroid tissue (not recorded which). CDR3 sequence (DNA): TGTGCCCGCAGTACCAGGGATTGGGACACTGAAGCTTTCTTT. Its translation is CARSTRDWDTEAFF.